The present T cell receptor (beta chain) was sequenced within a study of blood T cell repertoires in COVID-19 (dated by TCRdb to the early 2020s). Context from the whole study: The collaborator samples originated in the United States, Italy and Spain and spanned the acute and convalescent phases of COVID-19. The prospective study material was composed of cDNA or gDNA derived from T cells, B-cell-depleted T cells, or PBMCs. The dataset comprised deeply sampled blood TCRbeta repertoires from subjects exposed to, actively infected with, or recovered from COVID-19. The repertoires were released in a freely available public database intended as a resource for research on the immune response to SARS-CoV-2. Samples came from the ongoing ImmuneRACE study (first 160 participants) plus 1,254 subjects from 6 global collaborators. The sample metadata nearly always contained a de-identified subject ID, COVID-19 status, age in years and sex. Where available, HLA class I and class II types were taken from metadata supplied by the sample provider and were not determined by assay-based typing.

On the study overall, not on this receptor specifically: How much clinical and demographic metadata was included differed by source and by participant, and the metadata was provided uncurated.

TCRbeta CDR3 regions were amplified from genomic DNA using the immunoSEQ Assay, a bias-controlled multiplex PCR. From the authors' description of their analysis: Nucleated cell counts per sample were estimated from amplification of reference gene primers within the assay. To quantify the absolute abundance of each unique TCRbeta CDR3 rearrangement, sequence reads were collapsed and filtered. For each sample, productive Simpson clonality was calculated as the square root of Simpson's diversity index across productive rearrangements. TCRdb retrieved this table from immuneACCESS and kept in-frame rearrangements only. Not all clones are present; in checked studies, unresolved V genes account for under half, and no reason is known for the remainder. V and J calls and clone size come straight from that table; D and trimming were deduced from the DNA. The sample table shows more than 200,000 clones, and 86% are seen once. Of the sample, approximately 2% falls within the top ten clones.

A note on this clone: Its antigen target is currently unknown. Per-nucleotide qualities are absent, and no much larger clonotype sits a single base away.

The CDR3 runs 15 amino acids, cysteine and phenylalanine included. Of the read, only the CDR3 DNA is kept; its 45 bases are in frame from base 1. The germline V gene sets CDR1 to KGHSH and CDR2 to LQKENI. V has 3 bases trimmed and J has 1 base trimmed; junction bases matching no gene number 5. Whole blood was collected in K2EDTA tubes by collaborating institutions according to the institutions' own protocols. For TCRbeta analysis, collaborator samples were shipped as frozen whole blood, as isolated PBMCs, or as DNA extracted from either sample type. This TCR came from a young man with active or convalescent COVID-19. The rearranged segments are TRBV18 and TRBJ1-2; 7 nucleotides in the junction match TRBD1. Source material: peripheral blood. CDR3 region: CASSPGTEINYGYTF. The nucleotide sequence reads TGTGCCAGCTCACCTGGGACAGAGATTAACTATGGCTACACCTTC.